Below, 26 T cell receptor beta chains from the same sample are listed, as sequenced in a study of shared clonotypes between healthy human individuals. Some clones are missing from TCRdb's copy, which holds only in-frame ones; the method was immunoSEQ multiplex PCR. This table has about 2.1 million clones, just over 90% appearing once. It was CD45RO-negative cells, positively selected for CCR7, that made up naive CD8 cells, with terminally differentiated effector memory CD45RA+ cells excluded. Material: naive CD8+ T cells from PBMCs. These receptors came from a man aged 18 to 29 in good health. Some clones in this sample may be carry-over from other donors' samples.

The V call is TRBV27, the J call TRBJ2-3; the match to TRBD2 covers 7 bases. V dropped 5 bases and J dropped 0; count of bases not matched to a gene: 17. CDR3 length: 19 amino acids. Germline CDR1 and CDR2: MNHEY and SMNVEV (reference sequence). CDR3 bases: TGTGCCAGCAGTCCACCGCCATATAAACTAGCGACTAGCACAGATACGCAGTATTTT. It codes for CASSPPPYKLATSTDTQYF.

This rearrangement joins TRBV19 to TRBJ2-5, with TRBD1 matching 9 bases. The germline gives CDR1 LNHDA, CDR2 SQIVND (reference sequence). This CDR3 is built from 16 residues. J gave up 5 bases and V 6 bases, and 13 bases lay outside the gene matches. In nucleotides, the CDR3 is TGTGCCAGTAGGGGGGAAGCGGGACAGGGCAAGGAGACCCAGTACTTC. It is translated as CASRGEAGQGKETQYF. Together with reference TRBV19 and TRBJ2-5, the CDR3 gives the full variable domain: DGGITQSPKYLFRKEGQNVTLSCEQNLNHDAMYWYRQDPGQGLRLIYYSQIVNDFQKGDIAEGYSVSREKKESFPLTVTSAQKNPTAFYLCASRGEAGQGKETQYFGPGTRLLVL.

The rearrangement joins TRBV30 to TRBJ2-1; D is unclear. Trimming pared 5 bases from V and 7 bases from J, leaving 15 bases between. From germline, CDR1 is GTSNPN and CDR2 SVGIG (reference sequence). The CDR3 loop spans 13 amino acids. The DNA of the CDR3 is TGTGCCTGGGGGCTATTCTTGACGAATGAGCAGTTCTTC. Amino acid sequence: CAWGLFLTNEQFF.

This chain uses TRBV7-9 with TRBJ2-6, with D unresolved. V was cut by 1 base and J by 0 bases, with 16 bases left in between. The germline V gene has CDR1 SEHNR and CDR2 FQNEAQ (reference sequence). The CDR3 loop spans 19 amino acids. CDR3 coding DNA: TGTGCCAGCAGCTTAGTGCGTCCACGCCTCCCCTCTGGGGCCAACGTCCTGACTTTC. It codes for CASSLVRPRLPSGANVLTF.

V gene TRBV7-9 combines with J gene TRBJ2-1, with TRBD2 matching over 10 bases. Per germline, CDR1 SEHNR and CDR2 FQNEAQ (reference sequence). This CDR3 contains 17 residues. V trimming: 5 bases; J trimming: 7 bases; junction bases outside the gene matches: 14. Here the CDR3 reads CASSEWDGTSVQNEQFF. The CDR3 DNA reads TGTGCCAGCAGCGAGTGGGATGGGACTAGCGTGCAGAATGAGCAGTTCTTC.

The chain couples TRBV7-9 to TRBJ2-3; 7 nucleotides align to TRBD2. The CDR3 covers 17 residues. Germline V gene sequence: CDR1 SEHNR, CDR2 FQNEAQ (reference sequence). The V segment lost 4 bases and the J segment 4 bases; nucleotides outside the gene matches: 14. The CDR3: CASSSALAGPGADTQYF. The DNA of the CDR3 is TGTGCCAGCAGCTCCGCCTTAGCGGGCCCGGGGGCAGATACGCAGTATTTT.

The V and J genes are TRBV5-5 and TRBJ2-5; no reliable D call. Germline CDR1 reads SGHKS; CDR2 reads YYEKEE (reference sequence). The CDR3 consists of 15 residues. The V end was cut by 4 bases, the J end by 7 bases, with 20 bases between. For the CDR3, the DNA is TGTGCCAGCAGCCTTGCAACTTCGTCCGGTGGGACCCAGTACTTC. Amino acid sequence: CASSLATSSGGTQYF.

This sequence joins TRBV2 and TRBJ1-2; D gene unclear. Germline V CDR1 and CDR2: SNHLY, FYNNEI. Deletions cut 2 bases from V and 4 bases from J, with 17 bases between. The CDR3 runs to 16 residues. In nucleotides, the CDR3 is TGTGCCAGCAGTGAAATGAAAACAACTCGTGCCTATGGCTACACCTTC. Its protein product is CASSEMKTTRAYGYTF.

The gene calls are TRBV27 and TRBJ2-3; no definite D call. Looked up from germline, CDR1 is MNHEY and CDR2 is SMNVEV (reference sequence). Deletions cut 2 bases from V and 2 bases from J, with 14 bases between. This CDR3 spans 16 amino acids. The CDR3 DNA reads as TGTGCCAGCAGTTTAGGACGGGCCCAAATCACAGATACGCAGTATTTT. It is translated as CASSLGRAQITDTQYF.

This chain links TRBV7-8 with TRBJ1-3; D might be TRBD1 (6 bases). Trimming pared 6 bases from V and 4 bases from J, leaving 16 bases between. The CDR3 loop spans 15 amino acids. Looked up from germline, CDR1 is SGHVS and CDR2 is FQNEAQ. The CDR3 DNA reads as TGTGCCAGCAGTGGGGGGCGCGCGGGAGGAAACACCATATATTTT. Amino acid sequence: CASSGGRAGGNTIYF.

This sequence joins TRBV5-5 and TRBJ2-3; 10 bases map to TRBD2. Unmatched junction bases numbered 4, after V lost 4 bases and J lost 2 bases. The germline CDR1 and CDR2 sequences are SGHKS and YYEKEE (reference sequence). The CDR3 runs to 15 residues. The CDR3: CASSPSGRVTDTQYF. CDR3 sequence (DNA): TGTGCCAGCAGCCCAAGCGGGAGGGTCACAGATACGCAGTATTTT. Looking up the rest from reference TRBV5-5 and TRBJ2-3 gives the full variable domain: DAGVTQSPTHLIKTRGQQVTLRCSPISGHKSVSWYQQVLGQGPQFIFQYYEKEERGRGNFPDRFSARQFPNYSSELNVNALLLGDSALYLCASSPSGRVTDTQYFGPGTRLTVL.

This chain links TRBV11-2 with TRBJ2-1, with 10 bases that match TRBD2. This CDR3 is 15 amino acids long. J lost 6 bases, V lost 3 bases, and 5 bases had no gene match. CDR1 is SGHAT and CDR2 is FQNNGV in the germline V gene. The CDR3 is CASSFLAGVSNEQFF. Written as DNA, the CDR3 is TGTGCCAGCAGCTTTCTAGCGGGAGTGTCCAATGAGCAGTTCTTC.

The chain recombines TRBV28 with TRBJ2-7; 7 bases are a match to TRBD1. Per germline, CDR1 MDHEN and CDR2 SYDVKM. The CDR3 covers 16 residues. After removal of 4 bases from V and 0 bases from J, the junction contained 9 bases not matched to a gene. Here the CDR3 reads CASSSPGQANSYEQYF. Here the CDR3 DNA reads TGTGCCAGCAGTTCCCCAGGACAGGCCAACTCCTACGAGCAGTACTTC.

A note on this clone: Other nucleotide sequences in the sample specify the same CDR3. The V call is TRBV13, the J call TRBJ1-1; D is ambiguous. The germline V gene has CDR1 PRHDT and CDR2 FYEKMQ (reference sequence). Trimming pared 1 base from V and 0 bases from J, leaving 3 bases between. The CDR3 is 13 residues long. The CDR3 DNA is TGTGCCAGCAGCTTAGCAGTGAACACTGAAGCTTTCTTT. Its protein product is CASSLAVNTEAFF.

V and J are TRBV7-9 and TRBJ1-4; unclear D gene. This CDR3 spans 13 amino acids. Germline V gives CDR1 SEHNR, CDR2 FQNEAQ (reference sequence). The ends were cut back, 10 bases at V and 2 bases at J, with 11 bases in the middle. The CDR3 is CATKGHTNEKLFF. In DNA, the CDR3 is TGTGCCACCAAGGGTCACACTAATGAAAAACTGTTTTTT.

The count of this clone is one. The V call is TRBV27, the J call TRBJ2-1; 7 nucleotides agree with TRBD2. The germline V gene encodes CDR1 MNHEY and CDR2 SMNVEV (reference sequence). V was pared by 8 bases and J by 7 bases, with 11 bases of the junction left unmatched. CDR3 length: 14 residues. CDR3 loop: CASGGLGRLNEQFF. CDR3 DNA: TGTGCCAGCGGTGGACTAGGCCGTTTAAATGAGCAGTTCTTC.

The genes are TRBV5-1 and TRBJ1-1; perhaps TRBD1 as D (6 bases). V was trimmed by 4 bases and J by 4 bases, leaving 23 bases between them. CDR1 and CDR2 (germline): SGHRS, YFSETQ. The CDR3 has 17 residues. CDR3 bases: TGCGCCAGCAGCATGACTACACCAGGGGAGCGTGGCACTGAAGCTTTCTTT. Residues: CASSMTTPGERGTEAFF.

This CDR3 reads CASSPTRSFFLELFF. The CDR3, as DNA: TGCGCCAGCAGCCCCACACGCAGTTTCTTTTTAGAGCTGTTTTTT. The V and J genes are TRBV4-1 and TRBJ2-2; D not resolved. This CDR3 comprises 15 residues. Germline values: CDR1 MGHRA, CDR2 YSYEKL. V lost 4 bases, J lost 11 bases, and 20 bases lay in between.

Only one count was recorded for this clone. The chain recombines TRBV6-1 with TRBJ2-7; possibly TRBD2 for D (6 bases). The germline V gene encodes CDR1 MNHNS and CDR2 SASEGT. V was clipped by 5 bases and J by 4 bases, with 15 bases between them. This CDR3 comprises 14 residues. This CDR3 is CASSPAEGWYEQYF. CDR3 sequence (DNA): TGTGCCAGCAGTCCTGCGGAGGGTTGGTACGAGCAGTACTTC.

The chain couples TRBV28 to TRBJ2-3; 10 bases map to TRBD1. After removal of 8 bases from V and 4 bases from J, the junction contained 15 bases not matched to a gene. Looked up from germline, CDR1 is MDHEN and CDR2 is SYDVKM. CDR3 length: 17 residues. CDR3 nucleotides: TGTGCCAGCCGTAGACTCCGGGACAGGGGAACCTCAGATACGCAGTATTTT. Protein: CASRRLRDRGTSDTQYF.

The chain carries TRBV10-1 and TRBJ2-2, with TRBD1 as a possible D gene (5 bases). CDR1 and CDR2 from the germline V gene are WNHNN and SYGVQD (reference sequence). The V and J ends lost 3 bases and 0 bases respectively, with 8 bases between them. This CDR3 is 15 amino acids long. CDR3 in DNA: TGCGCCAGCAGTGATCGACAGTCGAACACCGGGGAGCTGTTTTTT. This translates into CASSDRQSNTGELFF.

This clone has only one observation. The chain recombines TRBV15 with TRBJ1-3, with D perhaps matching TRBD1 (6 bases). CDR3 length: 16 residues. Per germline, CDR1 LNHNV and CDR2 YYDKDF (reference sequence). The ends were cut back, 1 base at V and 0 bases at J, with 10 bases in the middle. CDR3 DNA sequence: TGTGCCACCAGCAGAGGTCAGGGGATCTCTGGAAACACCATATATTTT. Protein sequence: CATSRGQGISGNTIYF.

The CDR3 bases are TGTGCCAGCAGCTTTCAACCCCTCTATGGCTACACCTTC. It translates to CASSFQPLYGYTF. This chain joins TRBV5-4 and TRBJ1-2; D gene unclear. CDR3 size: 13 residues. Trimming stripped 2 bases from V and 4 bases from J, with 9 bases between. The germline V gene encodes CDR1 SGHNT and CDR2 YYREEE (reference sequence). Full variable domain (rest looked up from reference TRBV5-4 and TRBJ1-2): ETGVTQSPTHLIKTRGQQVTLRCSSQSGHNTVSWYQQALGQGPQFIFQYYREEENGRGNFPPRFSGLQFPNYSSELNVNALELDDSALYLCASSFQPLYGYTFGSGTRLTVV.

This chain uses TRBV7-9 with TRBJ1-1, with TRBD1 identical over 11 bases. This CDR3 is 17 amino acids long. Germline CDR1 reads SEHNR; CDR2 reads FQNEAQ (reference sequence). The J segment lost 3 bases and the V segment lost 4 bases, leaving 10 bases of the junction unmatched. DNA of the CDR3: TGTGCCAGCAGCTCCCCCTGGACAGGGGGCTCGGACACTGAAGCTTTCTTT. Amino acids: CASSSPWTGGSDTEAFF.

A remark on this clone: Other DNA sequences from this sample encode an identical CDR3 as well. The gene calls are TRBV27 and TRBJ2-1; 9 bases are a match to TRBD1. CDR1 is MNHEY, CDR2 SMNVEV, per germline (reference sequence). This CDR3 has 14 amino acids. V was clipped by 5 bases and J by 5 bases; unmatched bases: 4. CDR3 protein: CASSPGTGNNEQFF. The CDR3 DNA sequence: TGTGCCAGCAGTCCCGGGACAGGGAACAATGAGCAGTTCTTC.

The DNA of the CDR3 is TGTGCCTGGACTCTGCGGGACACGTGGATCCGGCGGGCTGGAAACACCATATATTTT. It specifies CAWTLRDTWIRRAGNTIYF. The J gene is TRBJ1-3, the V gene TRBV30, with a possible D match to TRBD1 (6 bases). V was pared by 4 bases and J by 2 bases, with 27 bases between. Germline CDR1 and CDR2: GTSNPN and SVGIG (reference sequence). The CDR3 sequence is 19 residues long. The whole variable domain, remainder taken from reference TRBV30 and TRBJ1-3, is SQTIHQWPATLVQPVGSPLSLECTVEGTSNPNLYWYRQAAGRGLQLLFYSVGIGQISSEVPQNLSASRPQDRQFILSSKKLLLSDSGFYLCAWTLRDTWIRRAGNTIYFGEGSWLTVV.